What follows are 32 T cell receptor beta chains derived from one specimen sequenced in a study of OX40 agonist ivuxolimab in advanced cancers. Assay: immunoSEQ multiplex PCR; the TCRdb copy retains only in-frame clones and omits some. The sample consists of tens of thousands of clones, around nine tenths of them appearing once. Specimen: CD4+ or CD8+ T cells sorted from blood, collected in a trial of the OX40 agonist ivuxolimab. These TCRs come from an adult with an advanced solid tumor such as melanoma, head and neck, liver or kidney cancer.

The V and J genes are TRBV5-1 and TRBJ2-7; the D gene is possibly TRBD1 (6 bases). Trimming shortened V by 0 bases and J by 5 bases, and 15 bases separated the two germline ends. CDR3 length equals 15 residues. Per germline, CDR1 SGHRS and CDR2 YFSETQ. The CDR3 spells CASSLGRQGNDEQYF. The CDR3 nucleotides are TGCGCCAGCAGCTTGGGGCGTCAGGGGAACGACGAGCAGTACTTC.

The chain employs TRBV5-4 and TRBJ2-6; 8 positions match TRBD2. Germline values: CDR1 SGHNT, CDR2 YYREEE (reference sequence). This CDR3 contains 16 residues. The junction had 3 bases not matched to a gene; V was cut back by 2 bases and J by 2 bases. The CDR3 loop is CASSFIGGAGANVLTF. Written as DNA, the CDR3 is TGTGCCAGCAGCTTTATCGGGGGGGCTGGGGCCAACGTCCTGACTTTC.

The chain uses TRBV25-1 and TRBJ1-4, with D possibly TRBD1 on 6 matching bases. Trimming left V 2 bases short and J 5 bases short, with 15 bases between. CDR1 is MGHDK and CDR2 is SYGVNS in the germline V gene. There are 16 residues in the CDR3. The CDR3 DNA follows: TGTGCCAGCAGTGAAGGGGGGGACATGTTAAATGAAAAACTGTTTTTT. Translating it yields CASSEGGDMLNEKLFF. Filled out from reference TRBV25-1 and TRBJ1-4, the complete variable domain reads EADIYQTPRYLVIGTGKKITLECSQTMGHDKMYWYQQDPGMELHLIHYSYGVNSTEKGDLSSESTVSRIRTEHFPLTLESARPSHTSQYLCASSEGGDMLNEKLFFGSGTQLSVL.

The V gene is TRBV15, the J gene TRBJ2-1, with TRBD1 matching over 8 bases. Trimming took 0 bases from V and 6 from J; bases not matched to a gene: 4. The CDR3 consists of 15 residues. Germline V gives CDR1 LNHNV, CDR2 YYDKDF (reference sequence). The CDR3 nucleotides are TGTGCCACCAGCAGAGATAGGACAGGGACCAATGAGCAGTTCTTC. Translating gives CATSRDRTGTNEQFF.

The chain combines TRBV7-9 with TRBJ1-1, with 7 bases lining up with TRBD1. Germline values: CDR1 SEHNR, CDR2 FQNEAQ (reference sequence). The CDR3 covers 15 residues. Trimming took 1 base from V and 3 from J; bases not matched to a gene: 5. The CDR3 here is CASSLGGRGDTEAFF. CDR3 coding DNA: TGTGCCAGCAGCTTAGGTGGCAGGGGGGACACTGAAGCTTTCTTT.

A single count supports this clone. The chain joins TRBV4-1 to TRBJ2-2; tentatively, D is TRBD1 (5 bases). The germline V gene has CDR1 MGHRA and CDR2 YSYEKL. The CDR3 totals 15 residues. Trimming took 4 bases from V and 2 from J, leaving 11 bases between them. The CDR3 reads CASSPGQTNTGELFF. For the CDR3, the DNA is TGCGCCAGCAGCCCTGGACAAACCAACACCGGGGAGCTGTTTTTT.

The rearrangement joins TRBV27 to TRBJ2-1; tentatively, D is TRBD2 (7 bases). This CDR3 comprises 17 residues. Germline CDR1 and CDR2: MNHEY and SMNVEV (reference sequence). The V end lost 2 bases, the J end lost 6 bases, and 20 bases lay between the germline ends. The CDR3 loop is CASSLRGEGTSRNEQFF. DNA for the CDR3: TGTGCCAGCAGTTTAAGGGGGGAGGGGACTTCTCGCAATGAGCAGTTCTTC.

The chain uses TRBV14 and TRBJ2-3; 7 bases map to TRBD1. J lost 7 bases, V lost 3 bases, and 13 bases had no gene match. The CDR3 sequence is 16 residues long. Germline V lookup: CDR1 SGHDN, CDR2 FVKESK. CDR3 region: CASSQGQREKSYTQYF. CDR3 nucleotide sequence: TGTGCCAGCAGCCAGGGACAGAGAGAAAAGAGTTATACGCAGTATTTT.

V is TRBV25-1 and J is TRBJ1-5; no clear D gene. The V end was cut by 6 bases, the J end by 3 bases, with 9 bases between. The CDR3 loop spans 13 amino acids. Germline V CDR1 and CDR2: MGHDK, SYGVNS. The CDR3 is CASSGLFNQPQHF. In DNA form, the CDR3 reads TGTGCCAGCAGCGGACTTTTCAATCAGCCCCAGCATTTT.

The chain carries TRBV6-5 and TRBJ2-3; 7 bases map to TRBD1. The V gene's germline CDR1 is MNHEY and CDR2 SVGAGI. The CDR3 length is 15 residues. Trimming cost V 7 bases and J 3 bases; bases outside gene matches: 10. The CDR3 sequence: CASKRDRLWTDTQYF. In DNA, the CDR3 is TGTGCCAGCAAACGGGACAGACTATGGACAGATACGCAGTATTTT.

J is TRBJ2-5 and V is TRBV5-8, with D maybe TRBD2 (5 bases). CDR1 SGHTS and CDR2 YDEGEE come from the germline V gene. The CDR3 extends over 15 amino acids. V gave up 5 bases and J gave up 5 bases, with 19 bases separating them. CDR3 DNA: TGTGCCAGCAGTAGGGTAAGGACTCCTCACGAGACCCAGTACTTC. It codes for CASSRVRTPHETQYF.

Regarding this clone: The same CDR3 also results from other DNA sequences found in this sample. The V and J genes are TRBV6-1 and TRBJ2-3; perhaps TRBD2 as D (7 bases). CDR1 MNHNS and CDR2 SASEGT come from the germline V gene. CDR3 size: 17 residues. V lost 0 bases and J 8 bases, leaving 21 bases between the germline ends. The chain's CDR3 is CASSEALTSGGASTQYF. For the CDR3, the DNA is TGTGCCAGCAGTGAAGCTCTGACTAGTGGGGGGGCGAGTACGCAGTATTTT.

This chain links TRBV7-2 with TRBJ2-5, with no clear D. The CDR3 is 15 residues long. Between the trimmed V and J ends, which lost 5 bases and 5 bases, there was a span of 18 bases. The germline CDR1 and CDR2 sequences are SGHTA and FQGNSA. CDR3 nucleotide sequence: TGTGCCAGCAGCCCTGGGCCTAATCTCGAGGAGACCCAGTACTTC. Protein sequence: CASSPGPNLEETQYF.

The table lists this clone with a count of one. The V and J genes are TRBV9 and TRBJ2-3, with D tentatively TRBD1 or TRBD2 (5 bases each). The CDR3 spans 14 residues. V was pared by 5 bases and J by 2 bases, with 12 bases between. CDR1 is SGDLS and CDR2 is YYNGEE in the germline V gene. The CDR3 loop reads CASSPSRATDTQYF. The CDR3, as DNA: TGTGCCAGCAGTCCTAGCAGGGCCACAGATACGCAGTATTTT.

This clone was observed a handful of times. The chain joins TRBV7-3 to TRBJ1-1; 12 bases are a match to TRBD1. CDR1 SGHTA and CDR2 FQGTGA come from the germline V gene. The CDR3 contains 16 residues. The junction had 15 bases not matched to a gene; V was cut back by 5 bases and J by 11 bases. CDR3 DNA sequence: TGTGCCAGCAGCCCAGAAAAGGGACAGGGGGCGCAGAATGCTTTCTTT. Residues: CASSPEKGQGAQNAFF.

This sequence joins TRBV7-2 and TRBJ1-2; weak D call: TRBD1 (5 bases). V shed 1 base and J shed 4 bases, with 13 bases lying between them. CDR1 is SGHTA, CDR2 FQGNSA, per germline. There are 15 residues in the CDR3. The CDR3 bases are TGTGCCAGCAGCTTAGACGTAGGGAGGGGCTATGGCTACACCTTC. This encodes CASSLDVGRGYGYTF.

The J gene is TRBJ1-1, the V gene TRBV11-2; D call uncertain. Germline-derived CDR1 and CDR2 are SGHAT and FQNNGV. The CDR3 contains 11 residues. V lost 10 bases, J lost 7 bases, and 13 bases lay in between. The CDR3 sequence: CATLNRDEAFF. The CDR3 coding sequence is TGTGCCACCCTAAACCGGGATGAAGCTTTCTTT.

V gene TRBV28 combines with J gene TRBJ1-2, with a weak D call TRBD1 (6 bases). The V gene lost 9 bases and the J gene lost 7 bases, with 15 bases spanning the gap. The CDR3 covers 12 residues. The germline V gene has CDR1 MDHEN and CDR2 SYDVKM. Here the CDR3 DNA reads TGTGCCAGTAAACAGGACAGTCCTGGCTACACCTTC. It codes for CASKQDSPGYTF.

In its sample, this clone was seen once. One end of the junction does not line up with germline, which may come from a read error. V is TRBV13 and J is TRBJ1-1; TRBD1 matches at 8 bases. Germline CDR1 reads PRHDT; CDR2 reads FYEKMQ (reference sequence). The CDR3 is made up of 17 amino acids. The CDR3 spells CASSSTGGVEHWGETFF. The CDR3 DNA sequence: TGTGCCAGCAGCTCCACAGGGGGGGTTGAGCATTGGGGTGAAACTTTCTTT.

The chain links TRBV10-3 to TRBJ2-1; maybe TRBD1 (5 bases). The CDR3 is 19 residues long. V lost 0 bases, J lost 6 bases, and 24 bases lay in between. CDR1 is ENHRY and CDR2 is SYGVKD in the germline V gene. CDR3: CAISESGAAGQRILNEQFF. The CDR3 DNA reads as TGTGCCATCAGTGAGTCAGGGGCGGCAGGGCAGAGGATCCTCAATGAGCAGTTCTTC.

The chain joins TRBV28 to TRBJ1-1; 7 nucleotides line up with TRBD1. Trimming cost V 6 bases and J 5 bases; bases outside gene matches: 9. Per germline, CDR1 MDHEN and CDR2 SYDVKM. The CDR3 is made up of 14 amino acids. CDR3 sequence reads: CASSDLLQGTEAFF. DNA for the CDR3: TGTGCCAGCAGCGACCTCTTACAGGGGACTGAAGCTTTCTTT. The full variable domain, with the rest looked up from reference TRBV28 and TRBJ1-1, is DVKVTQSSRYLVKRTGEKVFLECVQDMDHENMFWYRQDPGLGLRLIYFSYDVKMKEKGDIPEGYSVSREKKERFSLILESASTNQTSMYLCASSDLLQGTEAFFGQGTRLTVV.

V usage is TRBV6-5 and J usage is TRBJ1-1; D is perhaps TRBD1 (6 bases). This CDR3 spans 16 amino acids. V dropped 0 bases and J dropped 3 bases, with 14 bases sitting between them. Germline lookup yields CDR1 MNHEY and CDR2 SVGAGI. The CDR3 protein is CASSYSDNREDTEAFF. The CDR3 DNA reads TGTGCCAGCAGTTACTCAGATAACAGGGAAGACACTGAAGCTTTCTTT.

This chain connects TRBV7-9 to TRBJ2-2, with D possibly being TRBD2 (5 bases). V dropped 5 bases and J dropped 4 bases, with 14 bases sitting between them. Germline V gene lookup returns CDR1 SEHNR and CDR2 FQNEAQ (reference sequence). The CDR3 contains 15 residues. The CDR3: CASSLLEGTTGELFF. CDR3 coding DNA: TGTGCCAGCAGCCTCTTAGAGGGCACCACCGGGGAGCTGTTTTTT.

V and J are TRBV18 and TRBJ2-1, with D maybe TRBD1 (6 bases). The germline gives CDR1 KGHSH, CDR2 LQKENI. The CDR3 has 16 residues. Trimming pared 3 bases from V and 3 bases from J, leaving 15 bases between. In nucleotides, the CDR3 is TGTGCCAGCTCACCCGGGACACCAACCATCTACAATGAGCAGTTCTTC. As protein: CASSPGTPTIYNEQFF.

The chain combines TRBV6-5 with TRBJ1-1, with D possibly TRBD1 on 5 matching bases. Trimming shortened V by 4 bases and J by 4 bases, and 10 bases separated the two germline ends. The CDR3 totals 13 residues. CDR1 and CDR2 from the germline V gene are MNHEY and SVGAGI. CDR3 DNA sequence: TGTGCCAGCAGTTTTGGTAGGGGCACTGAAGCTTTCTTT. Residues: CASSFGRGTEAFF.

This chain uses TRBV15 with TRBJ2-7; 8 bases map to TRBD1. The germline gives CDR1 LNHNV, CDR2 YYDKDF (reference sequence). The CDR3 runs to 14 residues. V dropped 3 bases and J dropped 5; count of bases not matched to a gene: 6. The DNA for the CDR3 is TGTGCCACCAGCAGCCGGACAGGGCAGAACGAGCAGTACTTC. It is translated as CATSSRTGQNEQYF.

A single count supports this clone. The conserved phenylalanine or tryptophan normally closing the CDR3 is absent here, so this likely arose from a read error. The chain is built from TRBV7-9 and TRBJ1-6; D uncertain. The CDR3 totals 11 residues. With 1 base removed from V and 14 bases from J, the gap between germline ends came to 6 bases. Germline V gives CDR1 SEHNR, CDR2 FQNEAQ (reference sequence). The DNA for the CDR3 is TGTGCCAGCAGCTTAGACGGGTCCCTCCACCTT. Its protein is CASSLDGSLHL.

This clone was counted a single time. The chain employs TRBV7-9 and TRBJ1-1; D not certain. Germline CDR1 and CDR2: SEHNR and FQNEAQ (reference sequence). Trimming cost V 3 bases and J 1 base, with 6 bases left between them. This CDR3 is 13 amino acids long. The CDR3 here is CASSLAANTEAFF. Here the CDR3 DNA reads TGTGCCAGCAGCTTGGCGGCGAACACTGAAGCTTTCTTT.

This chain links TRBV18 with TRBJ1-2, with a tentative D call TRBD1 (5 bases). Trimming took 3 bases from V and 7 from J, leaving 21 bases between them. CDR3 length: 16 residues. CDR1 KGHSH and CDR2 LQKENI come from the germline V gene. CDR3 amino acids: CASSPGRSGLLRGYTF. The CDR3, as DNA: TGTGCCAGCTCACCGGGTAGGTCAGGGCTCCTTCGTGGCTACACCTTC.

V gene TRBV11-2 combines with J gene TRBJ2-7; no definite D call. CDR1 is SGHAT, CDR2 FQNNGV, per germline. This CDR3 has 12 residues. The V gene lost 1 base and the J gene lost 5 bases, with 6 bases spanning the gap. The CDR3 DNA is TGTGCCAGCAGCTTAGGGCCCCACGAGCAGTACTTC. Its protein product is CASSLGPHEQYF.

This clone was picked up one time. The V gene is TRBV9, the J gene TRBJ1-2, with 9 bases identical to TRBD1. Germline V CDR1 and CDR2: SGDLS, YYNGEE. This CDR3 has 12 residues. With V trimmed by 6 bases and J by 6 bases, 3 bases remained unmatched. CDR3 DNA: TGTGCCAGCACCGGGACAGGGAATGGCTACACCTTC. The encoded protein is CASTGTGNGYTF.

This chain links TRBV5-1 with TRBJ2-7, with 9 bases identical to TRBD2. This CDR3 spans 13 amino acids. Germline V gene lookup returns CDR1 SGHRS and CDR2 YFSETQ. Trimming removed 2 bases from V and 4 bases from J; junction bases left unmatched: 1. CDR3 region: CASSFTSGYEQYF. Here the CDR3 DNA reads TGCGCCAGCAGCTTTACTAGCGGGTACGAGCAGTACTTC.